This T cell receptor (beta chain) was profiled in a study of CD8 T cells in ankylosing spondylitis. Study conclusions and caveats: Within ankylosing spondylitis blood, a TCR beta motif made up of several highly homologous variants appeared to be characteristic.

V shed 2 bases and J shed 4 bases, with 15 bases lying between them. Germline V CDR1 and CDR2: SQVTM, ANQGSEA. This CDR3 is 15 amino acids long. Scientists made TCR beta libraries using quantitative 5'-RACE with molecular barcodes. In TCRdb, the 5' RACE reads were re-called with MiXCR into one record per CDR3 protein. The profile shows 270,000 or so distinct CDR3 sequences, under 20% of them singletons. This clonotype was found a few times. Its antigen is unidentified. V is TRBV29-1 and J is TRBJ2-1; D is possibly TRBD1 (6 bases). The TCR was taken from a male donor with ankylosing spondylitis or in good health (not recorded which). Sequences were obtained from blood, either unsorted or a sorted T cell fraction (not recorded which). DNA for the CDR3: TGCAGCGTTGAATTCTGGGGACAAGTTTACAATGAGCAGTTCTTC. Its protein is CSVEFWGQVYNEQFF.